This TCR beta chain is from a study of metastatic and nonmetastatic thyroid tumors. TCRdb reprocessed the PCR reads using MiXCR. The profile shows almost 35,000 clones, 16% of them singletons. This clone occurred many times. Thyroid surgery was preceded by no treatment in any patient. This receptor was obtained from a female donor with papillary thyroid cancer or a benign thyroid nodule (not recorded which). Some clones in this sample may be carry-over from other donors' samples. Material for sequencing was blood.

CDR3 region: CAVVGPPEETQYF. The CDR3 DNA reads TGTGCCGTAGTGGGGCCCCCCGAGGAGACCCAGTACTTC. V usage is TRBV15 and J usage is TRBJ2-5, with D possibly TRBD1 on 5 matching bases. Between the trimmed V and J ends, which lost 11 bases and 5 bases, there was a span of 18 bases. This CDR3 is 13 amino acids long. Looked up from germline, CDR1 is LNHNV and CDR2 is YYDKDF (reference sequence).